A selection of T cell receptor beta chains follows, all from one sample in a study of blood T cell repertoires in COVID-19. Assay used: immunoSEQ multiplex PCR; TCRdb lists only in-frame clones, some missing. The sample includes about 290,000 clones, around four fifths of them seen just once. Material for sequencing was peripheral blood. The receptor set was obtained from a woman aged 45-59 years with active or convalescent COVID-19. Each CDR3 is given with its conserved first and last residue. Clone size is stated in some rows and not others, as once, few, many or a class when expanded.

v_gene	abundance	j_gene	CDR3aa
TRBV6-6	many	TRBJ1-6	CASTLLQGTSPLHF
TRBV20-1	-	TRBJ2-5	CSASPLAGALETQYF
TRBV24-1	-	TRBJ2-1	CATSDSRVYNEQFF
TRBV19	-	TRBJ2-1	CASSPVGSSYNEQFF
TRBV7-8	once	TRBJ2-7	CASSFSRGGANEQYF
TRBV19	-	TRBJ2-1	CATRQENFNEQFF
TRBV5-1	-	TRBJ2-1	CASSLRPSGSLGEQFF
TRBV3-1/TRBV3-2	-	TRBJ2-6	CASSQQRDSGANVLTF
TRBV5-4	few	TRBJ1-1	CASTVIERNTEAFF
TRBV27	-	TRBJ1-6	CASSLRPWGEDSPLHF
TRBV5-1	-	TRBJ2-1	CASSLGVGGNNEQFF
TRBV2	-	TRBJ1-3	CASTDSLSYSGNTIYF
TRBV25-1	-	TRBJ2-3	CASTPSQGRLSDTQYF
TRBV27	-	TRBJ2-1	CASSFYPRLANEQFF
TRBV28	-	TRBJ2-3	CASSSTSGRSLF
TRBV5-1	-	TRBJ2-1	CASSLELAGGIEQFF
TRBV24-1	once	TRBJ2-2	CATSDPLRGTGELFF
TRBV5-1	-	TRBJ1-3	CASSPGTGGGNTIYF
TRBV28	-	TRBJ2-1	CASSLTGAYNEQFF
TRBV5-1	-	TRBJ1-1	CASSLVRQGAAEAFF
TRBV7-2	-	TRBJ1-2	CASSLDGAAGGYTF
TRBV5-6	-	TRBJ1-4	CASSLAVQPNEKLFF
TRBV5-6	-	TRBJ2-1	CASSIFGLAYNEQFF
TRBV20-1	-	TRBJ1-5	CSASLRAEYSNQPQHF